These 14 T cell receptor beta chains share one sample of origin, sequenced in a study of human T cells and chemical hapten exposure. Regarding time point: patch test 2, 6 weeks after DPC sensitization. Stated treatment: therapeutic diphenylcyclopropenone sensitization with weekly scalp DPC. TCRdb fed the RACE reads into MiXCR, producing one record per CDR3 protein. The data contain tens of thousands of distinct CDR3 sequences, about a tenth of them seen just once; the ten biggest clones take up more than 1.5%. This sample comprised whole blood, obtained in connection with sensitization to the hapten diphenylcyclopropenone (DPC). All receptors come from a woman between 50 and 59 years old with alopecia areata. Some clones in this sample may be carry-over from other donors' samples.

The rearrangement links TRBV18 to TRBJ2-1; 7 bases agree with TRBD2. Germline CDR1 is KGHSH and CDR2 is LQKENI. This CDR3 contains 15 residues. V lost 3 bases and J lost 5; bases outside the gene matches: 7. CDR3: CASSPERGGDNEQFF. DNA of the CDR3: TGTGCCAGCTCACCGGAGCGGGGAGGGGACAATGAGCAGTTCTTC.

This clonotype was recorded at least ten times. The rearrangement uses TRBV3-1 and TRBJ1-1, with D possibly TRBD1 on 6 matching bases. The V gene's germline CDR1 is LGHDT and CDR2 YNNKEL (reference sequence). This CDR3 contains 15 residues. Trimming cost V 1 base and J 1 base, with 10 bases left between them. The CDR3 is CASSQGDIRNTEAFF. The CDR3 nucleotides read TGTGCCAGCAGCCAAGGGGACATTAGGAACACTGAAGCTTTCTTT.

This clonotype was found many times. This chain joins TRBV4-1 and TRBJ1-5, with 9 bases that match TRBD1. The CDR3 covers 16 residues. Looked up from germline, CDR1 is MGHRA and CDR2 is YSYEKL. The ends lost 0 bases at V and 6 bases at J; junction bases unmatched: 6. CDR3 coding DNA: TGCGCCAGCAGCCAAGACCCGACAGGGGGAAGTCAGCCCCAGCATTTT. It is translated as CASSQDPTGGSQPQHF.

This clonotype occurred a few times. V gene TRBV10-3 combines with J gene TRBJ2-1; TRBD1 matches at 7 bases. Germline lookup yields CDR1 ENHRY and CDR2 SYGVKD. V lost 8 bases, J lost 5 bases, and 9 bases stayed unmatched. The CDR3 is 14 residues long. The CDR3 is CAIGNRDRNNEQFF. In DNA, the CDR3 is TGTGCCATCGGCAACCGGGACAGAAACAATGAGCAGTTCTTC.

The chain combines TRBV7-9 with TRBJ1-1; D perhaps matches TRBD1 (5 bases). Trimming took 1 base from V and 4 from J, leaving 13 bases between them. CDR3 length equals 15 residues. Germline V gene data show CDR1 as SEHNR and CDR2 as FQNEAQ (reference sequence). CDR3 region: CASSLGQPGSTEAFF. DNA for the CDR3: TGTGCCAGCAGCTTAGGACAGCCTGGAAGCACTGAAGCTTTCTTT.

This clonotype occurred many times. The chain has TRBV6-6 and TRBJ1-6; D gene unclear. Germline CDR1 is MNHNY and CDR2 is SVGAGI (reference sequence). Trimming removed 7 bases at V and 4 bases at J, with 8 bases between. The CDR3 runs to 13 residues. The CDR3, as DNA: TGTGCCAGCATACCGGGGTATAATTCACCCCTCCACTTT. Protein: CASIPGYNSPLHF.

The sample holds a few counts of this clonotype. The V call is TRBV6-1, the J call TRBJ2-7; TRBD2 aligns across 8 bases. The CDR3 length is 15 residues. Trimming removed 1 base from V and 4 bases from J; junction bases left unmatched: 6. CDR1 is MNHNS, CDR2 SASEGT, per germline. Here the CDR3 DNA reads TGTGCCAGCAGTGAAGTAGCGGGGTCTAGGTACGAGCAGTACTTC. Its translation: CASSEVAGSRYEQYF.

This clonotype showed up many times. The genes are TRBV5-1 and TRBJ1-2, with D perhaps TRBD1 (5 bases). V was pared by 5 bases and J by 3 bases, with 11 bases between. Germline V lookup: CDR1 SGHRS, CDR2 YFSETQ. The CDR3 covers 13 residues. As DNA, the CDR3 is TGCGCCAGCAGAGCCGGGACGGACTATGGCTACACCTTC. It specifies CASRAGTDYGYTF.

This clonotype was detected ten times or more. The junction differs from germline at one of its ends, possibly a read error. V usage is TRBV6-5 and J usage is TRBJ2-7; no definite D call. Germline values: CDR1 MNHEY, CDR2 SVGAGI. The CDR3 sequence is 11 residues long. The CDR3 DNA reads TGTGCCAGCAGTGACTCCTACGAGCAGTACTTC. It encodes CASSDSYEQYF.

In its sample, this clonotype was seen many times. The chain is built from TRBV6-5 and TRBJ1-1; a possible D gene is TRBD1 (5 bases). The ends were cut back, 6 bases at V and 0 bases at J, with 17 bases in the middle. The germline V gene has CDR1 MNHEY and CDR2 SVGAGI. The CDR3 runs 16 residues. DNA of the CDR3: TGTGCCAGCAGCCCCCTCACCGGGACGGTGAACACTGAAGCTTTCTTT. Protein product: CASSPLTGTVNTEAFF.

This clonotype has ten or more counts. The rearrangement uses TRBV12-3 or TRBV12-4 and TRBJ1-2, with D tentatively TRBD1 (6 bases). V dropped 5 bases and J dropped 6 bases, with 19 bases sitting between them. This CDR3 is 15 amino acids long. CDR3 nucleotides: TGTGCCAGCAGTCCCCTAGGGGGGCAGTCCCATGGCTACACCTTC. This translates into CASSPLGGQSHGYTF.

This clonotype was observed at least ten times. The chain carries TRBV7-9 and TRBJ2-7; D gene ambiguous. This CDR3 has 11 residues. CDR1 is SEHNR, CDR2 FQNEAQ, per germline (reference sequence). V lost 4 bases and J lost 12, with 13 bases in between. CDR3 sequence: CASSSDRERYF. Here the CDR3 DNA reads TGTGCCAGCAGCTCGGACCGAGAACGGTACTTC. Combining the CDR3 with reference TRBV7-9 and TRBJ2-7 gives the whole variable domain DTGVSQNPRHKITKRGQNVTFRCDPISEHNRLYWYRQTLGQGPEFLTYFQNEAQLEKSRLLSDRFSAERPKGSFSTLEIQRTEQGDSAMYLCASSSDRERYFGPGTRLTVT.

This clonotype was seen repeatedly, ten times or more. The chain links TRBV27 to TRBJ1-2; 7 nucleotides align to TRBD1. V gave up 4 bases and J gave up 6 bases; unmatched junction bases: 5. From germline, CDR1 is MNHEY and CDR2 SMNVEV (reference sequence). CDR3 length equals 13 residues. In DNA, the CDR3 is TGTGCCAGCAGTTCAGACAGGGACCATGGCTACACCTTC. It codes for CASSSDRDHGYTF.

This clonotype was observed a handful of times. This rearrangement joins TRBV20-1 to TRBJ2-3; 8 nucleotides line up with TRBD2. After removal of 5 bases from V and 6 bases from J, the junction contained 4 bases not matched to a gene. The CDR3 has 12 amino acids. CDR1 and CDR2 from the germline V gene are DFQATT and SNEGSKA (reference sequence). The CDR3 region is CSAPRTSDTQYF. CDR3 DNA: TGCAGTGCTCCGCGGACTAGCGATACGCAGTATTTT.